The clone carrying this T cell receptor (beta chain) came up many times. Its antigen remains unknown. V shed 2 bases, J shed 7 bases, and the junction held 5 bases outside the gene matches. CDR1 is SEHNR, CDR2 FQNEAQ, per germline (reference sequence). The CDR3 is made up of 15 amino acids. TCRdb re-called the 5' RACE reads with MiXCR, one entry per CDR3 protein. The repertoire consists of around 99,000 distinct CDR3 sequences, with roughly an eighth occurring once and the leading ten covering around two fifths. The sample comes from a study of T-cell memory formation after mild COVID-19. Whole-study results and caveats: Some SARS-CoV-2-responding clones were already detected in memory before infection.

The clonotype was recovered from a man aged 18 to 30 who had mild COVID-19 (a few samples of this study predate the infection). Cell type and time point are not known. The chain has TRBV7-9 and TRBJ1-6, with TRBD1 matching over 7 bases. Source material: PBMCs or a T cell subset sorted from them (not recorded which). CDR3 DNA sequence: TGTGCCAGCAGCTTACACAGGGGCGGGAATTCACCCCTCCACTTT. Its translation is CASSLHRGGNSPLHF.